The 24 T cell receptor beta chains below come from one sample, sequenced in a study of blood T cell repertoires in COVID-19. Only in-frame clones appear in the TCRdb table, and some are missing; sequencing was by immunoSEQ multiplex PCR. The profile shows some 130,000 clones, around three quarters of them singletons. Sequenced sample: peripheral blood. The receptors originated from a human donor in a cohort sampled during active COVID-19.

V gene TRBV7-8 combines with J gene TRBJ2-7; D is possibly TRBD2 (5 bases). Germline-derived CDR1 and CDR2 are SGHVS and FQNEAQ. Trimming removed 5 bases at V and 6 bases at J, with 17 bases between. This CDR3 is 14 amino acids long. CDR3 coding DNA: TGTGCCAGCAGCCCCCCGGGGTTATTATCCGAGCAGTACTTC. Translating it yields CASSPPGLLSEQYF.

The J gene is TRBJ1-2, the V gene TRBV19, with unresolved D. The V and J ends lost 7 bases and 4 bases respectively, with 13 bases between them. This CDR3 is built from 13 residues. The germline V gene encodes CDR1 LNHDA and CDR2 SQIVND (reference sequence). CDR3 DNA: TGTGCCAGTACCGAGGAGAGTAGCTATGGCTACACCTTC. Residues: CASTEESSYGYTF.

This chain links TRBV7-9 with TRBJ2-7, with 9 bases aligning to TRBD1. With 4 bases clipped from V and 6 bases from J, the junction kept 7 bases outside the gene matches. Germline lookup yields CDR1 SEHNR and CDR2 FQNEAQ (reference sequence). The CDR3 loop spans 14 amino acids. CDR3 region: CASSSGTGRVEQYF. As DNA, the CDR3 is TGTGCCAGCAGCTCCGGGACAGGGCGGGTCGAGCAGTACTTC. The full variable domain, in which reference TRBV7-9 and TRBJ2-7 provide the parts outside the CDR3, is DTGVSQNPRHKITKRGQNVTFRCDPISEHNRLYWYRQTLGQGPEFLTYFQNEAQLEKSRLLSDRFSAERPKGSFSTLEIQRTEQGDSAMYLCASSSGTGRVEQYFGPGTRLTVT.

The rearrangement joins TRBV5-4 to TRBJ2-5; the D gene is possibly TRBD2 (6 bases). Trimming cost V 2 bases and J 3 bases, with 17 bases left between them. This CDR3 region has 16 residues. Looked up from germline, CDR1 is SGHNT and CDR2 is YYREEE (reference sequence). CDR3 sequence (DNA): TGTGCCAGCAGCTTAGGGCCACTAGCTGCTAAAGAGACCCAGTACTTC. Its translation: CASSLGPLAAKETQYF.

CDR3 coding DNA: TGTGCCAGCAGTTCTGGCGGGGGGTGGGGAGAGACCCAGTACTTC. Its protein is CASSSGGGWGETQYF. The V and J genes are TRBV6-5 and TRBJ2-5, with 8 bases lining up with TRBD2. J lost 4 bases, V lost 4 bases, and 8 bases had no gene match. Germline loops: CDR1 MNHEY, CDR2 SVGAGI. CDR3 size: 15 residues.

The chain links TRBV4-2 to TRBJ1-2; 9 positions agree with TRBD1. V was pared by 3 bases and J by 6 bases, with 17 bases of the junction left unmatched. The CDR3 runs to 18 residues. Germline CDR1 and CDR2: LGHNA and YNFKEQ. The DNA of the CDR3 is TGTGCCAGCAGCCATAATTCCTTCGAAGGGGACAGGGAAAATGGCTACACCTTC. It translates to CASSHNSFEGDRENGYTF.

J is TRBJ2-3 and V is TRBV5-4; 10 nucleotides align to TRBD1. Germline V CDR1 and CDR2: SGHNT, YYREEE (reference sequence). The CDR3 is 15 amino acids. J lost 2 bases, V lost 4 bases, and 4 bases had no gene match. The CDR3 DNA reads as TGTGCCAGCAGCCCCGACAGGGGGCACACAGATACGCAGTATTTT. It translates to CASSPDRGHTDTQYF.

The chain links TRBV4-1 to TRBJ2-1, with 10 bases lining up with TRBD2. The CDR3 covers 16 residues. The germline V gene has CDR1 MGHRA and CDR2 YSYEKL. Trimming took 0 bases from V and 5 from J; bases not matched to a gene: 4. CDR3 loop: CASSQERGLANNEQFF. The CDR3 DNA reads TGCGCCAGCAGCCAAGAACGGGGACTAGCGAACAATGAGCAGTTCTTC.

V and J are TRBV30 and TRBJ1-5; 10 nucleotides align to TRBD1. The CDR3 length is 14 residues. The V segment lost 1 base and the J segment 6 bases; nucleotides outside the gene matches: 3. Germline V gene sequence: CDR1 GTSNPN, CDR2 SVGIG (reference sequence). CDR3 sequence reads: CAWSGGQGGQPQHF. DNA for the CDR3: TGTGCCTGGAGTGGAGGACAGGGGGGTCAGCCCCAGCATTTT. Supplemented by reference TRBV30 and TRBJ1-5, the full variable domain reads SQTIHQWPATLVQPVGSPLSLECTVEGTSNPNLYWYRQAAGRGLQLLFYSVGIGQISSEVPQNLSASRPQDRQFILSSKKLLLSDSGFYLCAWSGGQGGQPQHFGDGTRLSIL.

V usage is TRBV6-5 and J usage is TRBJ2-3, with D possibly being TRBD1 (5 bases). The V end was cut by 6 bases, the J end by 2 bases, with 15 bases between. This CDR3 spans 15 amino acids. Germline CDR1 is MNHEY and CDR2 is SVGAGI. The CDR3 loop is CASRQEGTHTDTQYF. The CDR3 nucleotides are TGTGCCAGCAGACAGGAAGGAACACACACAGATACGCAGTATTTT.

This clone showed up just a few times. J is TRBJ1-6 and V is TRBV3-1 (or the pseudogene TRBV3-2), with 8 nucleotides matching TRBD1. Germline assignment: CDR1 LGHDT and CDR2 YNNKEL (reference sequence). The CDR3 runs to 20 residues. Unmatched junction bases numbered 11, after V lost 0 bases and J lost 1 base. This chain's CDR3 is CASSQDRWGTGHSYNSPLHF. DNA for the CDR3: TGTGCCAGCAGCCAAGATCGGTGGGGGACAGGTCATTCCTATAATTCACCCCTCCACTTT.

The chain combines TRBV3-1 (or the pseudogene TRBV3-2) with TRBJ2-7; D remains unclear. Trimming left V 0 bases short and J 7 bases short, with 7 bases between. The CDR3 is 12 amino acids. Germline CDR1 reads LGHDT; CDR2 reads YNNKEL (reference sequence). CDR3 sequence reads: CASSQESREQYF. DNA of the CDR3: TGTGCCAGCAGCCAAGAGTCACGGGAGCAGTACTTC.

The chain links TRBV28 to TRBJ1-5, with D hard to call. From germline, CDR1 is MDHEN and CDR2 SYDVKM. This CDR3 is built from 13 residues. The V and J ends lost 3 bases and 5 bases respectively, with 8 bases between them. The CDR3 sequence: CASSFGSDQPQHF. The CDR3 DNA follows: TGTGCCAGCAGTTTCGGGAGTGATCAGCCCCAGCATTTT.

The J gene is TRBJ2-5, the V gene TRBV18, with a possible D match to TRBD1 (6 bases). The V and J ends lost 2 bases and 5 bases respectively, with 12 bases between them. The germline V gene encodes CDR1 KGHSH and CDR2 LQKENI. CDR3 size: 14 residues. The CDR3 bases are TGTGCCAGCTCACCAGGGGGCGCCGGGGAGACCCAGTACTTC. Its translation is CASSPGGAGETQYF. The variable domain in full, completed from reference TRBV18 and TRBJ2-5, reads NAGVMQNPRHLVRRRGQEARLRCSPMKGHSHVYWYRQLPEEGLKFMVYLQKENIIDESGMPKERFSAEFPKEGPSILRIQQVVRGDSAAYFCASSPGGAGETQYFGPGTRLLVL.

This sequence joins TRBV14 and TRBJ2-7; TRBD1 agrees at 9 bases. Losses at the gene ends were 3 bases for V and 0 bases for J; bases not matched to a gene: 0. CDR3 length: 14 residues. The germline V gene encodes CDR1 SGHDN and CDR2 FVKESK. CDR3 in amino acids: CASSQTGGSYEQYF. CDR3 nucleotides: TGTGCCAGCAGCCAGACAGGGGGCTCCTACGAGCAGTACTTC.

This sequence joins TRBV28 and TRBJ2-1; TRBD2 is a possible D gene (5 bases). The V end was cut by 5 bases, the J end by 3 bases, with 14 bases between. The CDR3 length is 15 residues. CDR1 and CDR2 (germline): MDHEN, SYDVKM. The CDR3 sequence: CASSGPRGNYNEQFF. The CDR3 DNA reads as TGTGCCAGCAGTGGACCGCGAGGGAACTACAATGAGCAGTTCTTC.

The CDR3 sequence: CASSLRLAGGSAYNEQFF. The CDR3 DNA reads as TGTGCCAGCAGTTTACGGCTAGCGGGGGGGAGCGCCTACAATGAGCAGTTCTTC. The chain has TRBV27 and TRBJ2-1; 12 bases are a match to TRBD2. With V trimmed by 2 bases and J by 2 bases, 7 bases remained unmatched. The germline V gene has CDR1 MNHEY and CDR2 SMNVEV (reference sequence). The CDR3 covers 18 residues.

The chain carries TRBV5-1 and TRBJ2-5; TRBD1 is a possible D gene (5 bases). Per the germline V gene, CDR1 is SGHRS and CDR2 is YFSETQ. This CDR3 is built from 14 residues. Trimming stripped 3 bases from V and 4 bases from J, with 13 bases between. CDR3 in DNA: TGCGCCAGCAGCTCGGATCAGGGTCGAGAGACCCAGTACTTC. Translated: CASSSDQGRETQYF.

This clone has just a few counts. V usage is TRBV19 and J usage is TRBJ1-6, with D tentatively TRBD1 (5 bases). V was trimmed by 8 bases and J by 6 bases, leaving 14 bases between them. CDR1 is LNHDA, CDR2 SQIVND, per germline (reference sequence). The CDR3 loop spans 14 amino acids. CDR3 coding DNA: TGTGCCAGTGGACACAGGCCGTCTAATTCACCCCTCCACTTT. The encoded protein is CASGHRPSNSPLHF.

The chain couples TRBV11-2 to TRBJ2-7; D ambiguous. Germline loops: CDR1 SGHAT, CDR2 FQNNGV. The V and J ends lost 5 bases and 9 bases respectively, with 8 bases between them. This CDR3 region has 10 residues. CDR3 coding DNA: TGTGCCAGCAGCACCATAGTGCAGTACTTC. Amino acids: CASSTIVQYF.

The chain combines TRBV28 with TRBJ2-3, with no clear D. The CDR3 consists of 14 residues. V was cut by 7 bases and J by 2 bases, with 13 bases left in between. Germline CDR1 reads MDHEN; CDR2 reads SYDVKM. CDR3 nucleotide sequence: TGTGCCAGCATCGATCCGGTCACCACAGATACGCAGTATTTT. As protein: CASIDPVTTDTQYF. Based on the CDR3 plus reference TRBV28 and TRBJ2-3, the full variable domain is DVKVTQSSRYLVKRTGEKVFLECVQDMDHENMFWYRQDPGLGLRLIYFSYDVKMKEKGDIPEGYSVSREKKERFSLILESASTNQTSMYLCASIDPVTTDTQYFGPGTRLTVL.

The rearrangement joins TRBV5-5 to TRBJ2-7; the D is unclear. The V gene's germline CDR1 is SGHKS and CDR2 YYEKEE (reference sequence). Trimming removed 1 base at V and 1 base at J, with 6 bases between. The CDR3 length is 13 residues. The CDR3 DNA is TGTGCCAGCAGCTTGCAGTATTCCTACGAGCAGTACTTC. Translating gives CASSLQYSYEQYF.

The chain is built from TRBV7-2 and TRBJ2-5; D not certain. Germline V lookup: CDR1 SGHTA, CDR2 FQGNSA. CDR3 size: 14 residues. Between the trimmed V and J ends, which lost 5 bases and 5 bases, there was a span of 15 bases. The CDR3 sequence: CASSEEMVAETQYF. The DNA for the CDR3 is TGTGCCAGCAGCGAGGAGATGGTAGCTGAGACCCAGTACTTC.

This chain links TRBV27 with TRBJ2-3; TRBD2 matches at 13 bases. J was trimmed by 3 bases and V by 5 bases; bases with no gene match: 5. There are 16 residues in the CDR3. The germline CDR1 and CDR2 sequences are MNHEY and SMNVEV (reference sequence). The CDR3 nucleotides are TGTGCCAGCAGTCCCACTAGCGGGGGGGATACAGATACGCAGTATTTT. Translating it yields CASSPTSGGDTDTQYF.